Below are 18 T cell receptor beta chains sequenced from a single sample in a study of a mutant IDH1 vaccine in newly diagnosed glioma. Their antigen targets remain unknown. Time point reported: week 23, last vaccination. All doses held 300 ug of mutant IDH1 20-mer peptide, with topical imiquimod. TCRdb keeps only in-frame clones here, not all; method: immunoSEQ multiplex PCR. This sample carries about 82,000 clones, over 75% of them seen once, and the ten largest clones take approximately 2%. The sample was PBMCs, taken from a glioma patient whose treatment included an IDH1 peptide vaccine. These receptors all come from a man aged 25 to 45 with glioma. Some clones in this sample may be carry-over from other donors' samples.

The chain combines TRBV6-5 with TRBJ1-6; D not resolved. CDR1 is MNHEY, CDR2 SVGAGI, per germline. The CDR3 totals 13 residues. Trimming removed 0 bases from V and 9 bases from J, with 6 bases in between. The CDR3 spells CASSYSALSPLHF. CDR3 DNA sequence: TGTGCCAGCAGTTACTCTGCTCTTTCACCCCTCCACTTT.

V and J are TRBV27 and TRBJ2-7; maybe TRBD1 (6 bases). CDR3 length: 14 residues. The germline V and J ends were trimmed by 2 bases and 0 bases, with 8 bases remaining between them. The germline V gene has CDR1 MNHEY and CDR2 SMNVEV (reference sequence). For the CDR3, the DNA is TGTGCCAGCAGTTTAGACAGGAGCTCCTACGAGCAGTACTTC. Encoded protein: CASSLDRSSYEQYF.

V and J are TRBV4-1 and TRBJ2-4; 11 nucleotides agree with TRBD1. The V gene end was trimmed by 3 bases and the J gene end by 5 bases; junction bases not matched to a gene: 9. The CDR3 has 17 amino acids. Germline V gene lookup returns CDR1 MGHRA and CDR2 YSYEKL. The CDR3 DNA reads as TGCGCCAGCAGCCATGCCCCGGGACAGGGGGTACAAAACATTCAGTACTTC. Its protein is CASSHAPGQGVQNIQYF.

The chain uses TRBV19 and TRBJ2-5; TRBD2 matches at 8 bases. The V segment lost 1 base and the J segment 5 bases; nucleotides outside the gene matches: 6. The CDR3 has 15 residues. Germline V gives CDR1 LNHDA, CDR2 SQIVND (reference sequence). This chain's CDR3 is CASSIAGGPRETQYF. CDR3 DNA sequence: TGTGCCAGTAGTATAGCGGGGGGGCCTCGGGAGACCCAGTACTTC.

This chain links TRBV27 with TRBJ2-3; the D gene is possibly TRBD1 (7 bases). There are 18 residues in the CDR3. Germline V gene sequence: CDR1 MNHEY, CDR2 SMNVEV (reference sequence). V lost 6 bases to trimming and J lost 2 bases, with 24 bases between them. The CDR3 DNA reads TGTGCCAGCAGCCCCAGGGGGGCGGGTGTCAGTCTCACAGATACGCAGTATTTT. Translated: CASSPRGAGVSLTDTQYF.

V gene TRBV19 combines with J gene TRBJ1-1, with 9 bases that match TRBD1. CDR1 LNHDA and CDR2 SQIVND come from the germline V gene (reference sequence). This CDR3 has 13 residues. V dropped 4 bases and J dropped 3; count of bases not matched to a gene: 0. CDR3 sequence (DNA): TGTGCCAGTAGTAGACAGGGGGACACTGAAGCTTTCTTT. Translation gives CASSRQGDTEAFF. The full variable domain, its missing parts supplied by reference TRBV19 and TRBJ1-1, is DGGITQSPKYLFRKEGQNVTLSCEQNLNHDAMYWYRQDPGQGLRLIYYSQIVNDFQKGDIAEGYSVSREKKESFPLTVTSAQKNPTAFYLCASSRQGDTEAFFGQGTRLTVV.

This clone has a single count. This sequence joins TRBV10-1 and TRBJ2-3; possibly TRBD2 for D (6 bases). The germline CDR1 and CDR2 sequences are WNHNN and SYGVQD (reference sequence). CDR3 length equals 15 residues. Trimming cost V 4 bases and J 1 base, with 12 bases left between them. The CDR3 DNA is TGCGCCAGCAGTGCTGGCGGGATAGGCACAGATACGCAGTATTTT. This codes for CASSAGGIGTDTQYF.

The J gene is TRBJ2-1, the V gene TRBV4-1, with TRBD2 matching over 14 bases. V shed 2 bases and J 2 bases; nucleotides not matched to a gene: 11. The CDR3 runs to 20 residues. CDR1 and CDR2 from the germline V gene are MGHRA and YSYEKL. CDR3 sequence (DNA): TGCGCCAGCAGCCAACCAACCGGGACTAGCGGGAGAGGTCCCTACAATGAGCAGTTCTTC. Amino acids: CASSQPTGTSGRGPYNEQFF.

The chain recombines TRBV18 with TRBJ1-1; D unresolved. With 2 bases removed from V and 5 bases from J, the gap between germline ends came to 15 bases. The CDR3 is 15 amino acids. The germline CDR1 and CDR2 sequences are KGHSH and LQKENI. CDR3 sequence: CASSPDDSTRTEAFF. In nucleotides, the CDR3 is TGTGCCAGCTCACCAGACGACTCGACGAGGACTGAAGCTTTCTTT.

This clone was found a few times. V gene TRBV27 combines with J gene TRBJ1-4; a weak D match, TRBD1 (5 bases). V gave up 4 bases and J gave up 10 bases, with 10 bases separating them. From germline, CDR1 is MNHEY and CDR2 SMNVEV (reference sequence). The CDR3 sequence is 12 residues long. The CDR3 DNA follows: TGTGCCAGCAGTTCCGACAGATTAAAACTGTTTTTT. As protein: CASSSDRLKLFF.

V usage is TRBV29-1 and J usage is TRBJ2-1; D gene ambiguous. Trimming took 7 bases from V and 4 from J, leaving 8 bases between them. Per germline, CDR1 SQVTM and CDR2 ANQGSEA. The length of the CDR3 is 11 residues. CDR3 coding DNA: TGCAGCGGTTCGTCTTACAATGAGCAGTTCTTC. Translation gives CSGSSYNEQFF.

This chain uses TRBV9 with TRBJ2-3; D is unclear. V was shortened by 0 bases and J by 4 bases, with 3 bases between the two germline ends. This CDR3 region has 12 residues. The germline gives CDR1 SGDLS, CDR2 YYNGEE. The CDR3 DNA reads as TGTGCCAGCAGCGTAGCGGCAGATACGCAGTATTTT. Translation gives CASSVAADTQYF. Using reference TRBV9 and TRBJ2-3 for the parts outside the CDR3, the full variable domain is DSGVTQTPKHLITATGQRVTLRCSPRSGDLSVYWYQQSLDQGLQFLIQYYNGEERAKGNILERFSAQQFPDLHSELNLSSLELGDSALYFCASSVAADTQYFGPGTRLTVL.

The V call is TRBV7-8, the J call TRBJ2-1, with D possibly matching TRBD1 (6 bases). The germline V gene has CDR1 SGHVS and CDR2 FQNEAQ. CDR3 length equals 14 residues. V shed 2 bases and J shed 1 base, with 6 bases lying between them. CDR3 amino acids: CASSLRGSYNEQFF. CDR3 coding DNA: TGTGCCAGCAGCTTAAGGGGGTCCTACAATGAGCAGTTCTTC.

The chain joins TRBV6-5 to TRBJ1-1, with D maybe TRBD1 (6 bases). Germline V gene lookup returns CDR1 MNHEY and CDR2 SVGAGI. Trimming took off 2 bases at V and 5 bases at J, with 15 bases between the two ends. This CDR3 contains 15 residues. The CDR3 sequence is CASSYDPGARTEAFF. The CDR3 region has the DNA TGTGCCAGCAGTTACGATCCGGGGGCGCGGACTGAAGCTTTCTTT.

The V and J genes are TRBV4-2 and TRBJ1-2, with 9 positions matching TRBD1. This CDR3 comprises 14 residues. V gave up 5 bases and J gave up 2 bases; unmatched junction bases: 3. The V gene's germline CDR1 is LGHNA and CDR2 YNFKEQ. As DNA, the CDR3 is TGTGCCAGCAGCAACGACAGGGGGAACTATGGCTACACCTTC. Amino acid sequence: CASSNDRGNYGYTF.

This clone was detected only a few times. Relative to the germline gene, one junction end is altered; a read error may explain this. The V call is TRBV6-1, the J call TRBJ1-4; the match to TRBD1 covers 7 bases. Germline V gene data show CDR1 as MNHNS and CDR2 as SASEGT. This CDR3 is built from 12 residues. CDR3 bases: TGTGCCAGCAGTGAAGCCGGGACAGCGATTAAATTT. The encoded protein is CASSEAGTAIKF.

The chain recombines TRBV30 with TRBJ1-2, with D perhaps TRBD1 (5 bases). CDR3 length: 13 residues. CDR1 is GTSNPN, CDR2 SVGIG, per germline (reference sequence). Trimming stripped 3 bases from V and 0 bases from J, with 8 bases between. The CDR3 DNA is TGTGCCTGGAGACGACAGTCTAACTATGGCTACACCTTC. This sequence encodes CAWRRQSNYGYTF.

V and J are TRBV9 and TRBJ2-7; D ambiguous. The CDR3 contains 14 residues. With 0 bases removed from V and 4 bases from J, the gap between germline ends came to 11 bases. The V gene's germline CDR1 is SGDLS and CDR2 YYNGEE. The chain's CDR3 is CASSVAGASYEQYF. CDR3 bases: TGTGCCAGCAGCGTAGCGGGCGCGAGTTACGAGCAGTACTTC.